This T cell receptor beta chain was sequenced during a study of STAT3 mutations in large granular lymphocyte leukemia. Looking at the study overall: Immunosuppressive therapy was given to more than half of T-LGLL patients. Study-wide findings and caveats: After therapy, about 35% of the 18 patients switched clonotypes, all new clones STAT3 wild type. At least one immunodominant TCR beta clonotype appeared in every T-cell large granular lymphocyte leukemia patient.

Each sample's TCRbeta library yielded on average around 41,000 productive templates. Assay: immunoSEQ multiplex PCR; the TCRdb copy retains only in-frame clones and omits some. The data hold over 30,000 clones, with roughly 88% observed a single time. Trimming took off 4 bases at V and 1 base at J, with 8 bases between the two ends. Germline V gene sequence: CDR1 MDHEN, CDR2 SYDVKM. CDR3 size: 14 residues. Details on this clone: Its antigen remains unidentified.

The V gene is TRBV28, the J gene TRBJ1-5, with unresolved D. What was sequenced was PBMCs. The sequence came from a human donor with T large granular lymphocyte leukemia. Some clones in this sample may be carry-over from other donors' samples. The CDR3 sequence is CASSSPGSNQPQHF. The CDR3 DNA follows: TGTGCCAGCAGTTCACCGGGGAGCAATCAGCCCCAGCATTTT.